Sequencing of this T cell receptor (beta chain) was carried out in a study of molecular identifiers for immune sequencing clone quantification. Broader study findings: Among effectors, clones above 20 RNA copies held over 97% of molecules; among naive cells, under 1%.

Investigators produced naive CD8 libraries from 20,000 to 1,000,000 sorted cells, drawing on 10%, 30% or 50% RNA. Sorting isolated naive CD8 T cells as CD8+CD4-CCR7+CD45RA+ events. Regarding this clonotype: Its specificity is not known.

V was clipped by 6 bases and J by 1 base; unmatched bases: 5. This CDR3 has 14 amino acids. Previously published methods and listed TCR primers were used for the bulk TCR libraries. TCRdb re-called the PCR reads through MiXCR, storing one row per CDR3 protein. This repertoire shows hundreds of thousands of distinct CDR3 sequences, 25% found once; its top ten account for about 0.84%. Sequencing was performed on naive CD8+ T cells from blood, with Jurkat cell RNA spiked in. Described subset: FACS-sorted CD8+CD4-CCR7+CD45RA+ naive T cells. The sequence was collected from a human donor in good health. Some libraries in this study had Jurkat cell RNA spiked in. The rearrangement joins TRBV12-3 or TRBV12-4 to TRBJ2-5; 7 bases map to TRBD1. The CDR3: CASSRRQGQETQYF. The CDR3 DNA reads TGTGCCAGCAGCAGAAGACAGGGCCAAGAGACCCAGTACTTC.